This T cell receptor beta chain was retrieved from a study of blood T cell repertoires in COVID-19. Germline lookup yields CDR1 MNHEY and CDR2 SVGAGI. The CDR3 covers 16 residues. J lost 4 bases, V lost 0 bases, and 8 bases had no gene match. Using immunoSEQ multiplex PCR, the repertoire was profiled, and TCRdb retains in-frame clones only, with some absent. The data hold 20,000 to 30,000 clones, with more than 85% observed a single time. This clonotype was sampled from a human donor in a cohort sampled during active COVID-19. The sequencing sample was made of peripheral blood. V usage is TRBV6-5 and J usage is TRBJ1-2, with 7 bases lining up with TRBD1. CDR3 coding DNA: TGTGCCAGCAGTTACTCGATCTCGGGACAGAGCTATGGCTACACCTTC. It yields the protein CASSYSISGQSYGYTF.